These 18 T cell receptor beta chains were all obtained from the same sample, sequenced in a study of T cell changes during pregnancy in multiple sclerosis. Assay used: immunoSEQ multiplex PCR; TCRdb lists only in-frame clones, some missing. Among over 50,000 clones, about 90% were seen once, and the ten largest hold 0.89%. Specimen: peripheral blood, collected in the first trimester of pregnancy. The receptors stem from a female donor in good health, enrolled as a control in a pregnancy study.

The chain recombines TRBV9 with TRBJ2-3, with a weak D call TRBD1 (5 bases). The CDR3 extends over 16 amino acids. The germline V and J ends were trimmed by 2 bases and 2 bases, with 15 bases remaining between them. From germline, CDR1 is SGDLS and CDR2 YYNGEE. CDR3 sequence reads: CASSVRQNPFTDTQYF. The CDR3 DNA reads TGTGCCAGCAGCGTTAGACAGAATCCCTTCACAGATACGCAGTATTTT.

As for this clone: One end of the junction varies from germline; a read error may be responsible. This chain uses TRBV6-5 with TRBJ1-2; maybe TRBD1 (6 bases). The CDR3 totals 16 residues. Per germline, CDR1 MNHEY and CDR2 SVGAGI. The CDR3 DNA sequence: TGTGCCGGCAGTTACTTAGGACAGCCTGCTAACTATGGCTACACCTTC. It yields the protein CAGSYLGQPANYGYTF.

The chain employs TRBV5-1 and TRBJ1-4, with 8 bases aligning to TRBD1. After removal of 6 bases from V and 8 bases from J, the junction contained 3 bases not matched to a gene. The CDR3 length is 12 residues. Germline V gene data show CDR1 as SGHRS and CDR2 as YFSETQ. The CDR3 is CASKDRAEKLFF. The DNA of the CDR3 is TGCGCCAGCAAGGACAGGGCGGAAAAACTGTTTTTT.

The V and J genes are TRBV7-9 and TRBJ1-1; D remains unclear. V lost 0 bases, J lost 0 bases, and 11 bases lay in between. The germline gives CDR1 SEHNR, CDR2 FQNEAQ (reference sequence). The CDR3 length is 16 residues. CDR3 sequence: CASSLAHNSVNTEAFF. The CDR3, as DNA: TGTGCCAGCAGCTTAGCACACAATAGCGTGAACACTGAAGCTTTCTTT.

The chain uses TRBV6-5 and TRBJ1-2, with D uncertain. Trimming took off 4 bases at V and 6 bases at J, with 21 bases between the two ends. Germline V gene data show CDR1 as MNHEY and CDR2 as SVGAGI. This CDR3 is 16 amino acids long. CDR3 protein: CASSSNPLLQVNGYTF. Here the CDR3 DNA reads TGTGCCAGCAGTTCCAACCCCCTACTTCAGGTTAATGGCTACACCTTC.

The chain joins TRBV2 to TRBJ2-3, with a tentative D call TRBD1 (6 bases). Deletions cut 6 bases from V and 6 bases from J, with 13 bases between. The CDR3 is 13 amino acids. CDR1 is SNHLY and CDR2 is FYNNEI in the germline V gene. The CDR3 loop reads CASSPQGPDTQYF. For the CDR3, the DNA is TGTGCCAGCAGCCCTCAGGGGCCCGATACGCAGTATTTT.

The chain links TRBV7-9 to TRBJ2-5; 9 bases agree with TRBD1. The junction had 4 bases not matched to a gene; V was cut back by 2 bases and J by 3 bases. The CDR3 is 15 residues long. Germline values: CDR1 SEHNR, CDR2 FQNEAQ (reference sequence). The CDR3, as DNA: TGTGCCAGCAGCTTATACCGGGACAGGGAAGAGACCCAGTACTTC. It yields the protein CASSLYRDREETQYF. The full variable domain, with the rest looked up from reference TRBV7-9 and TRBJ2-5, is DTGVSQNPRHKITKRGQNVTFRCDPISEHNRLYWYRQTLGQGPEFLTYFQNEAQLEKSRLLSDRFSAERPKGSFSTLEIQRTEQGDSAMYLCASSLYRDREETQYFGPGTRLLVL.

In this sample, this clone turned up a few times. The chain uses TRBV27 and TRBJ1-1; tentative D call: TRBD1 (6 bases). CDR3 length: 14 amino acids. CDR1 and CDR2 (germline): MNHEY, SMNVEV (reference sequence). V lost 10 bases, J lost 1 base, and 16 bases lay in between. The CDR3 reads CATMGGGGNTEAFF. Written as DNA, the CDR3 is TGTGCCACCATGGGGGGGGGCGGGAACACTGAAGCTTTCTTT.

The rearrangement uses TRBV5-1 and TRBJ1-1; D is possibly TRBD1 (5 bases). The CDR3 has 15 residues. Germline values: CDR1 SGHRS, CDR2 YFSETQ. Trimming took off 0 bases at V and 1 base at J, with 10 bases between the two ends. The CDR3 nucleotides are TGCGCCAGCAGCTTGGCCGGGCAGGGGAACACTGAAGCTTTCTTT. This codes for CASSLAGQGNTEAFF.

V and J are TRBV4-1 and TRBJ2-1; D perhaps matches TRBD2 (6 bases). The CDR3 consists of 16 residues. V dropped 4 bases and J dropped 0 bases, with 13 bases sitting between them. Germline CDR1 and CDR2: MGHRA and YSYEKL. CDR3 amino acids: CASSLGTVSSYNEQFF. The CDR3 DNA reads as TGCGCCAGCAGCCTAGGGACTGTTAGCTCCTACAATGAGCAGTTCTTC.

This clone showed up just a few times. This chain connects TRBV11-3 to TRBJ1-6; D might be TRBD1 (6 bases). The length of the CDR3 is 13 residues. Trimming pared 5 bases from V and 8 bases from J, leaving 10 bases between. Looked up from germline, CDR1 is SGHNT and CDR2 is YENEEA. Written as DNA, the CDR3 is TGTGCCAGCAGCCGGAACAGGGATTCACCCCTCCACTTT. Residues: CASSRNRDSPLHF.

The CDR3 here is CASSPGLVSKETQYF. The CDR3 DNA follows: TGTGCCAGCAGCCCGGGACTCGTGAGCAAAGAGACCCAGTACTTC. This chain joins TRBV5-6 and TRBJ2-5; maybe TRBD2 (6 bases). This CDR3 spans 15 amino acids. Germline CDR1 reads SGHDT; CDR2 reads YYEEEE. With 4 bases removed from V and 3 bases from J, the gap between germline ends came to 16 bases.

The J gene is TRBJ2-7, the V gene TRBV29-1; 10 bases map to TRBD1. The CDR3 length is 12 residues. In germline, CDR1 is SQVTM, CDR2 ANQGSEA. V gave up 7 bases and J gave up 7 bases; unmatched junction bases: 7. Here the CDR3 DNA reads TGCAGCGGAAGACAGGGGGCGAGGGAGCAGTACTTC. It translates to CSGRQGAREQYF.

The gene calls are TRBV7-6 and TRBJ1-4, with a possible D match to TRBD1 (5 bases). Per germline, CDR1 SGHVS and CDR2 FNYEAQ. V was cut by 5 bases and J by 4 bases, with 14 bases left in between. The length of the CDR3 is 15 residues. The CDR3 sequence is CASSQLTAGNEKLFF. The DNA for the CDR3 is TGTGCCAGCAGCCAGTTGACAGCTGGTAATGAAAAACTGTTTTTT.

The rearrangement joins TRBV5-4 to TRBJ2-1; 16 nucleotides line up with TRBD2. The junction had 6 bases not matched to a gene; V was cut back by 4 bases and J by 2 bases. Germline values: CDR1 SGHNT, CDR2 YYREEE (reference sequence). The CDR3 contains 18 residues. The CDR3 sequence: CASSAPGTSGGAYNEQFF. The CDR3 nucleotides read TGTGCCAGCAGCGCCCCCGGGACTAGCGGGGGGGCCTACAATGAGCAGTTCTTC.

The rearrangement joins TRBV29-1 to TRBJ1-2; D gene unclear. Trimming removed 3 bases from V and 8 bases from J, with 19 bases in between. CDR3 length equals 14 residues. The germline V gene has CDR1 SQVTM and CDR2 ANQGSEA. CDR3 amino acids: CSVDEKGSQWGYTF. As DNA, the CDR3 is TGCAGCGTTGATGAAAAAGGGAGTCAATGGGGCTACACCTTC.

J is TRBJ1-1 and V is TRBV5-4; 7 bases line up with TRBD1. Germline CDR1 SGHNT, CDR2 YYREEE (reference sequence). V was pared by 1 base and J by 5 bases, with 14 bases of the junction left unmatched. This CDR3 is built from 17 residues. The CDR3 protein is CASSLLTQGVSGTEAFF. In DNA, the CDR3 is TGTGCCAGCAGCTTGTTAACTCAGGGGGTATCGGGGACTGAAGCTTTCTTT.

The chain employs TRBV15 and TRBJ1-1; 9 bases match TRBD1. This CDR3 is 15 amino acids long. CDR1 and CDR2 (germline): LNHNV, YYDKDF (reference sequence). Trimming at V came to 3 bases and at J to 6 bases, leaving 8 bases not matched to a gene. CDR3 in DNA: TGTGCCACCAGCAGGCGGACAGGGGCGACATCTGAAGCTTTCTTT. It yields the protein CATSRRTGATSEAFF.